What follows are 20 T cell receptor beta chains derived from one specimen sequenced in a study of T cells in Graves' hyperthyroidism and ophthalmopathy. Template material for amplifying TCR beta CDR3 regions consisted of RNA transcripts. HTBI primers were used for first-round RT-PCR of the TCR CDR3. TCRdb fed the multiplex PCR reads into MiXCR, producing one record per CDR3 protein. The data contain around 350,000 distinct CDR3 sequences, approximately 19% of them singletons. The sequenced material came from blood. These TCRs come from a woman between 18 and 29 years old with Graves' hyperthyroidism.

The chain links TRBV28 to TRBJ1-2; D call uncertain. This CDR3 has 13 residues. The germline V gene encodes CDR1 MDHEN and CDR2 SYDVKM. Trimming pared 2 bases from V and 2 bases from J, leaving 6 bases between. The CDR3 sequence is CASSLVVNYGYTF. CDR3 nucleotide sequence: TGTGCCAGCAGTTTAGTAGTAAACTATGGCTACACCTTC.

This clonotype was detected many times. The rearrangement joins TRBV28 to TRBJ1-1, with 9 bases fitting TRBD1. This CDR3 is built from 15 residues. Germline lookup yields CDR1 MDHEN and CDR2 SYDVKM. J gave up 3 bases and V 4 bases, and 6 bases lay outside the gene matches. As DNA, the CDR3 is TGTGCCAGCAGTTCCGGGGGACAGGGATACACTGAAGCTTTCTTT. It encodes CASSSGGQGYTEAFF.

This clonotype was recorded at least ten times. The rearrangement joins TRBV2 to TRBJ1-5; D gene uncertain. V lost 10 bases, J lost 1 base, and 8 bases lay in between. Germline CDR1 and CDR2: SNHLY and FYNNEI. The CDR3 extends over 12 amino acids. The CDR3 DNA reads as TGTGCCAACGAGGAGAGCAATCAGCCCCAGCATTTT. This translates into CANEESNQPQHF.

The sample holds many counts of this clonotype. Sequence at one end of the junction differs from germline and may be a read error. CDR3 protein: CAAGTGPTEAFF. The CDR3 nucleotides are TGCGCGGCCGGGACAGGCCCCACTGAAGCTTTCTTT. The chain employs TRBV30 and TRBJ1-1; 8 bases are shared with TRBD1. This CDR3 is 12 amino acids long. Germline lookup yields CDR1 GTSNPN and CDR2 SVGIG (reference sequence).

V and J are TRBV7-8 and TRBJ1-1; D is uncertain. CDR1 and CDR2 (germline): SGHVS, FQNEAQ. The CDR3 spans 15 residues. The V and J ends lost 0 bases and 5 bases respectively, with 13 bases between them. Here the CDR3 DNA reads TGTGCCAGCAGCTTAGCTTCGGTGAGTCCGACTGAAGCTTTCTTT. This gives the protein CASSLASVSPTEAFF. The full variable domain, its missing parts supplied by reference TRBV7-8 and TRBJ1-1, is GAGVSQSPRYKVAKRGQDVALRCDPISGHVSLFWYQQALGQGPEFLTYFQNEAQLDKSGLPSDRFFAERPEGSVSTLKIQRTQQEDSAVYLCASSLASVSPTEAFFGQGTRLTVV.

Many counts were recorded for this clonotype. The chain links TRBV18 to TRBJ1-1; D ambiguous. Trimming took off 1 base at V and 1 base at J, with 7 bases between the two ends. The CDR3 spans 14 residues. CDR1 is KGHSH, CDR2 LQKENI, per germline. The CDR3 loop is CASSPQSGNTEAFF. CDR3 nucleotide sequence: TGTGCCAGCTCACCACAGTCAGGGAACACTGAAGCTTTCTTT.

The chain couples TRBV2 to TRBJ1-1, with 11 positions matching TRBD1. Germline CDR1 SNHLY, CDR2 FYNNEI. The CDR3 is made up of 15 amino acids. Germline trimming cut 5 bases from V and 6 bases from J; bases unmatched to any gene: 8. The DNA of the CDR3 is TGTGCCAGCAGTACAGCCGGGACAGGGGGATCTGAAGCTTTCTTT. Encoded protein: CASSTAGTGGSEAFF.

The rearrangement uses TRBV5-1 and TRBJ2-2; D possibly matches TRBD1 or TRBD2 (5 bases each). This CDR3 contains 18 residues. Germline values: CDR1 SGHRS, CDR2 YFSETQ. Trimming took 2 bases from V and 0 from J, leaving 17 bases between them. The CDR3 loop reads CASSFPGHLSPNTGELFF. In nucleotides, the CDR3 is TGCGCCAGCAGCTTCCCGGGGCACTTAAGCCCGAACACCGGGGAGCTGTTTTTT.

This clonotype was detected many times. V usage is TRBV12-3 or TRBV12-4 and J usage is TRBJ2-5, with D perhaps TRBD1 (5 bases). This CDR3 comprises 14 residues. Trimming removed 2 bases at V and 2 bases at J, with 9 bases between. The CDR3 sequence: CASSLKGSQETQYF. The CDR3 DNA reads as TGTGCCAGCAGTTTAAAGGGGTCGCAAGAGACCCAGTACTTC.

The CDR3 protein is CASSQEYRDTTYEQYF. CDR3 nucleotide sequence: TGTGCCAGCAGCCAGGAATACCGGGACACAACCTACGAGCAGTACTTC. The chain has TRBV3-1 and TRBJ2-7; D is perhaps TRBD1 (6 bases). Trimming removed 3 bases at V and 2 bases at J, with 17 bases between. This CDR3 comprises 16 residues. CDR1 and CDR2 (germline): LGHDT, YNNKEL (reference sequence).

This clonotype showed up many times. J is TRBJ1-1 and V is TRBV11-2; D is perhaps TRBD1 (6 bases). Germline V gene lookup returns CDR1 SGHAT and CDR2 FQNNGV. The CDR3 is 16 residues long. V dropped 3 bases and J dropped 0 bases, with 14 bases sitting between them. In DNA form, the CDR3 reads TGTGCCAGCAGCTTTGGTCGTGGACAGTTGAACACTGAAGCTTTCTTT. Encoded protein: CASSFGRGQLNTEAFF.

This clonotype was found many times. The chain recombines TRBV5-5 with TRBJ1-3; unclear D gene. The CDR3 totals 15 residues. Per the germline V gene, CDR1 is SGHKS and CDR2 is YYEKEE (reference sequence). Between the trimmed V and J ends, which lost 1 base and 10 bases, there was a span of 18 bases. CDR3 sequence (DNA): TGTGCCAGCAGCTTGTTATGGGAAGGCGCACGAACCATATATTTT. It is translated as CASSLLWEGARTIYF.

This clonotype was picked up a small number of times. V gene TRBV5-1 combines with J gene TRBJ1-3; D gene uncertain. The CDR3 extends over 15 amino acids. The germline V gene has CDR1 SGHRS and CDR2 YFSETQ. V shed 4 bases and J shed 0 bases, with 11 bases lying between them. Here the CDR3 DNA reads TGCGCCAGCAGCGGTGGCGGGCTCTCTGGAAACACCATATATTTT. This translates into CASSGGGLSGNTIYF.

This clonotype has at least ten counts. The chain links TRBV30 to TRBJ1-1, with D unresolved. The CDR3 is 11 residues long. Germline V CDR1 and CDR2: GTSNPN, SVGIG (reference sequence). The V gene lost 5 bases and the J gene lost 0 bases, with 4 bases spanning the gap. CDR3 protein: CAWGMNTEAFF. The CDR3, as DNA: TGTGCCTGGGGAATGAACACTGAAGCTTTCTTT. The whole variable domain, remainder taken from reference TRBV30 and TRBJ1-1, is SQTIHQWPATLVQPVGSPLSLECTVEGTSNPNLYWYRQAAGRGLQLLFYSVGIGQISSEVPQNLSASRPQDRQFILSSKKLLLSDSGFYLCAWGMNTEAFFGQGTRLTVV.

At least ten counts were recorded for this clonotype. The chain couples TRBV18 to TRBJ1-1; D uncertain. Germline V lookup: CDR1 KGHSH, CDR2 LQKENI. This CDR3 is 14 amino acids long. V lost 0 bases and J 0 bases, leaving 5 bases between the germline ends. CDR3 DNA sequence: TGTGCCAGCTCACCACCCGCTTTGAACACTGAAGCTTTCTTT. Amino acids: CASSPPALNTEAFF.

The chain employs TRBV20-1 and TRBJ2-7; 12 positions agree with TRBD1. Trimming cost V 0 bases and J 4 bases; bases outside gene matches: 4. The CDR3 loop spans 15 amino acids. Germline V lookup: CDR1 DFQATT, CDR2 SNEGSKA (reference sequence). The CDR3 reads CSARDGTGGKYEQYF. CDR3 coding DNA: TGCAGTGCTAGAGATGGGACAGGGGGCAAGTACGAGCAGTACTTC.

This clonotype was counted at least ten times. CDR3 sequence: CASSLAPSAYEQYF. The CDR3 bases are TGTGCCAGCAGCTTAGCGCCTAGCGCCTACGAGCAGTACTTC. The chain carries TRBV7-2 and TRBJ2-7; D possibly corresponds to TRBD2 (6 bases). The CDR3 consists of 14 residues. Trimming removed 0 bases at V and 2 bases at J, with 8 bases between. Germline CDR1 SGHTA, CDR2 FQGNSA.

V and J are TRBV12-3 or TRBV12-4 and TRBJ2-5, with D possibly matching TRBD2 (5 bases). V was clipped by 2 bases and J by 2 bases, with 12 bases between them. This CDR3 contains 15 residues. Written as DNA, the CDR3 is TGTGCCAGCAGTTTAAACGGGAACAGACAAGAGACCCAGTACTTC. Translated, it gives CASSLNGNRQETQYF.

This clonotype was picked up many times. This chain uses TRBV20-1 with TRBJ1-5; D remains ambiguous. Germline V gene data show CDR1 as DFQATT and CDR2 as SNEGSKA (reference sequence). Trimming left V 6 bases short and J 1 base short, with 13 bases between. CDR3 length equals 14 residues. The CDR3 DNA is TGCAGTGCCCGTAGGGAGGTGAGCAATCAGCCCCAGCATTTT. Translating it yields CSARREVSNQPQHF.

The sample holds many counts of this clonotype. The chain has TRBV27 and TRBJ2-5; 9 bases fit TRBD1. Looked up from germline, CDR1 is MNHEY and CDR2 is SMNVEV (reference sequence). V trimming: 2 bases; J trimming: 5 bases; junction bases outside the gene matches: 6. This CDR3 region has 15 residues. The CDR3 nucleotides are TGTGCCAGCAGTTTAGGACAGGGGAGAGGGGAGACCCAGTACTTC. This gives the protein CASSLGQGRGETQYF.